This TCR beta chain was recovered during a study of cytotoxic CD8 clonotypes in ibrutinib-treated CLL. At the level of the study: On average, almost 95,000 productive rearrangements and over 250,000 productive templates per sample. Overall study results and limits: Before falling back toward baseline at progression, clonality had risen at the time of ibrutinib response.

Sequencing was designed to attain a depth spanning 1 in 200,000 to 1 in 1 million T cells. Sequenced by immunoSEQ multiplex PCR; TCRdb stores in-frame clones only, minus some. The sample records 45,000 to 60,000 clones, 55% to 65% being singletons. The germline V gene encodes CDR1 KGHSY and CDR2 FQNENV. This CDR3 comprises 16 residues. The junction had 7 bases not matched to a gene; V was cut back by 2 bases and J by 5 bases. A remark on this clone: As yet, its antigen is unknown.

This receptor was obtained from a human donor with chronic lymphocytic leukemia. This specimen was PBMCs, taken after 24 months of ibrutinib treatment. The chain couples TRBV16 to TRBJ1-2; 11 bases map to TRBD1. The CDR3 spells CASSQLPGQGAYGYTF. CDR3 bases: TGTGCCAGCAGCCAACTCCCAGGACAGGGGGCTTATGGCTACACCTTC.